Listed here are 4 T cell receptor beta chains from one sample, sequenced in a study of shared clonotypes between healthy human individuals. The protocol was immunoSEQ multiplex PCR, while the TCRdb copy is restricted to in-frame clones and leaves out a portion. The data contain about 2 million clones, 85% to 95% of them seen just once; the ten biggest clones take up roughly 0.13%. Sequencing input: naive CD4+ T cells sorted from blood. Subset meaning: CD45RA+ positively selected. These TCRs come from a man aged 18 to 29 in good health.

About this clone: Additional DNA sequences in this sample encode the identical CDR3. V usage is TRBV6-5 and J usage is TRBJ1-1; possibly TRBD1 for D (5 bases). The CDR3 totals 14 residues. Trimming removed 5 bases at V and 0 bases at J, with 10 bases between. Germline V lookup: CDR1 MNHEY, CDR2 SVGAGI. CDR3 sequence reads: CASSPGRLNTEAFF. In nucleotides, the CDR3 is TGTGCCAGCAGTCCGGGACGGCTGAACACTGAAGCTTTCTTT.

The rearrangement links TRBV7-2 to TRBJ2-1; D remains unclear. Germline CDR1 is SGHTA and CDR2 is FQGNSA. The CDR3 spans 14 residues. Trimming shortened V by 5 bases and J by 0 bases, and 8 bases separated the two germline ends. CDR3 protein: CASSIASSYNEQFF. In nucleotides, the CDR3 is TGTGCCAGCAGCATTGCGAGCTCCTACAATGAGCAGTTCTTC.

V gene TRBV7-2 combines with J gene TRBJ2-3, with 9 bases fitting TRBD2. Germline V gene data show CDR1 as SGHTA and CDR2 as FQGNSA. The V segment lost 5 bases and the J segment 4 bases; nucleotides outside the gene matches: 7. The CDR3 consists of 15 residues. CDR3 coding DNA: TGTGCCAGCAGCATTAGCGGGAGCCCGGCAGATACGCAGTATTTT. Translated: CASSISGSPADTQYF.

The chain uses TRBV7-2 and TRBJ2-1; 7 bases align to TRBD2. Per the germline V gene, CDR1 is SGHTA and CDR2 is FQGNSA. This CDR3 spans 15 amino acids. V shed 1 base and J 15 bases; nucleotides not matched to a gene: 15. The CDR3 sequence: CASSLGPSGSPFWFF. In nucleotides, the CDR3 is TGTGCCAGCAGCTTAGGTCCTAGCGGATCTCCTTTTTGGTTCTTC.